The T cell receptor beta chain described here comes from a study of cytomegalovirus exposure and HLA in healthy donors. The study's findings and limits: Sequencing depth across donors, presence/absence analyses assumed, was roughly uniform.

Regarding this clone: Its matching antigen is unknown.

The V gene's germline CDR1 is MNHEY and CDR2 SVGAGI. This CDR3 region has 13 residues. With V trimmed by 2 bases and J by 13 bases, 5 bases remained unmatched. Researchers ran the PCR with 60 Vbeta and 13 Jbeta primers. Libraries were prepared by immunoSEQ multiplex PCR; TCRdb keeps only in-frame clonotypes and omits some of them. The repertoire consists of 100,000 to 150,000 clones, with 65% to 75% occurring once and the leading ten covering roughly 10%. This sequence originates from a woman aged 50 to 60 in good health and CMV-seropositive. Sequences were obtained from PBMCs. The chain links TRBV6-5 to TRBJ1-6, with TRBD1 identical over 7 bases. The DNA of the CDR3 is TGTGCCAGCAGTTACGGCAGGGGGGCGCCCCTCCACTTT. It specifies CASSYGRGAPLHF.